Included here is one T cell receptor (beta chain) sequence, with context. What it recognizes is unknown. These data come from a study of cytomegalovirus exposure and HLA in healthy donors. Findings and caveats of the study: For presence/absence analyses, sequencing depth was assumed to be roughly uniform across donors. Within an earlier analysis, most TCR beta V segments proved productive either about 90% or about 30% of the time.

PCR amplification relied on 60 Vbeta primers (plus 13 Jbeta primers). The data were produced by immunoSEQ multiplex PCR, yet TCRdb's version contains in-frame clones alone and is incomplete. The repertoire holds 55,000 to 80,000 clones, with 65% to 80% as singletons. Though nominally healthy at sampling, donors likely had unrecorded immune exposures. Germline values: CDR1 MGHRA, CDR2 YSYEKL. The CDR3 runs to 15 residues. J lost 5 bases, V lost 4 bases, and 7 bases had no gene match. This chain joins TRBV4-1 and TRBJ2-1, with 8 bases lining up with TRBD2. The receptor comes from a woman in her thirties in good health and CMV-seronegative. Sequencing used PBMCs. The CDR3, as DNA: TGCGCCAGCAGCCCTTCGGGACTAGGGGACAATGAGCAGTTCTTC. This sequence encodes CASSPSGLGDNEQFF.